This T cell receptor (beta chain) appears in the sequencing data of a study of CD8 T cells in Susac syndrome. Negative isolation was used for CD8+ and CD4+ T cells and FACS enrichment for TEMRA cells. RNA, at about 0.45 to 1 ug, was reverse transcribed with random hexamers. A single record per CDR3 protein comes from TCRdb applying MiXCR to the immunoSEQ multiplex PCR reads. This sample has around 170,000 distinct CDR3 sequences, with around 95% found just once. CDR3 length equals 16 residues. Germline CDR1 and CDR2: DFQATT and SNEGSKA (reference sequence). V was pared by 1 base and J by 5 bases, with 20 bases between.

This TCR was recovered from a human donor with Susac syndrome. The V and J genes are TRBV20-1 and TRBJ2-5; maybe TRBD2 (6 bases). Sequenced sample: CD4+ T cells from PBMCs. CDR3 amino acids: CSARGISGATGETQYF. In DNA form, the CDR3 reads TGCAGTGCTAGAGGAATTTCGGGAGCCACGGGGGAGACCCAGTACTTC.